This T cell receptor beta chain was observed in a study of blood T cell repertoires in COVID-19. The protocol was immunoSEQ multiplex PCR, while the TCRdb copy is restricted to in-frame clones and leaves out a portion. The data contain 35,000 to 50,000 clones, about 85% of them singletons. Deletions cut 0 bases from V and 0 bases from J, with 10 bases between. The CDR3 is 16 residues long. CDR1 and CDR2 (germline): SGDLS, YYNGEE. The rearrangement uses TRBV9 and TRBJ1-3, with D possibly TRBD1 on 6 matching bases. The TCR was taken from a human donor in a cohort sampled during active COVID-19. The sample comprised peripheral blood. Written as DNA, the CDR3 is TGTGCCAGCAGCGTAGTACCGGACAGCTCTGGAAACACCATATATTTT. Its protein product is CASSVVPDSSGNTIYF.